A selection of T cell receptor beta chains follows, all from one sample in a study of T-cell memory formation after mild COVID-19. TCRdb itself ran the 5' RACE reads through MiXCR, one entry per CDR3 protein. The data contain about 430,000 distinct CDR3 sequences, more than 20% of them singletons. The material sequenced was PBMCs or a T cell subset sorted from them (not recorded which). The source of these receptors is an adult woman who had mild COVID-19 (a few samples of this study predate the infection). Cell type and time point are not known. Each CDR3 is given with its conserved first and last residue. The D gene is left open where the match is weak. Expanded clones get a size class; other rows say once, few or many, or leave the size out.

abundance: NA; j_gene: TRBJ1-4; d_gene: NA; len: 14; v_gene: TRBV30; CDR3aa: CACTIRGADEKLFF; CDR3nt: TGTGCCTGTACCATACGGGGGGCGGATGAAAAACTGTTTTTT
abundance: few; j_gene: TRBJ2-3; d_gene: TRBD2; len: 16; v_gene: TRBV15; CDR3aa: CATSRDGRGSTDTQYF; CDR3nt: TGTGCCACCAGCAGAGATGGGCGGGGGAGCACAGATACGCAGTATTTT
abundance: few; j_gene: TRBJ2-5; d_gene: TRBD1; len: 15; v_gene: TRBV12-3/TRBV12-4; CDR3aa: CASTSIGQGLETQYF; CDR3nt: TGTGCCAGCACCTCCATCGGACAGGGACTAGAGACCCAGTACTTC
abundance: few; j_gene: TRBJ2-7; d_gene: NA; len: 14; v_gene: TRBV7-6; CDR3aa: CASSTSDNSYEQYF; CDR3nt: TGTGCCAGCAGCACCAGTGACAACTCCTACGAGCAGTACTTC
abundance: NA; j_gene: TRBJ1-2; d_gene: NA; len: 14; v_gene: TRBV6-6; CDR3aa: CASSYEALGYGYTF; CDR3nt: TGTGCCAGCAGTTACGAAGCCCTAGGGTATGGCTACACCTTC
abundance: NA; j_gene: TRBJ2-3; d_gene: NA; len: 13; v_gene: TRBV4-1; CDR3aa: CASSQVGEDTQYF; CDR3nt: TGCGCCAGCAGCCAAGTTGGGGAGGATACGCAGTATTTT
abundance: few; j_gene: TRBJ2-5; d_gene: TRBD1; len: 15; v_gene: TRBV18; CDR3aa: CASSRRDRGIETQYF; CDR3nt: TGTGCCAGCTCACGCCGGGACAGGGGTATAGAGACCCAGTACTTC
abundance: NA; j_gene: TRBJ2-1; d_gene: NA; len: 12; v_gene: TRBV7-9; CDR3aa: CASRSGHYEQFF; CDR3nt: TGTGCCAGCAGATCGGGACACTACGAGCAGTTCTTC
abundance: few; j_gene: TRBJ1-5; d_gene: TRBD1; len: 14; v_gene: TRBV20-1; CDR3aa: CSAPRQGVGQPQHF; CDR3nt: TGCAGTGCTCCCCGACAGGGGGTCGGTCAGCCCCAGCATTTT
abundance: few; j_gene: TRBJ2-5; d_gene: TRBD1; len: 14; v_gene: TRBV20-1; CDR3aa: CSARARNRGETQYF; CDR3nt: TGCAGTGCTAGAGCTAGGAACAGGGGGGAGACCCAGTACTTC
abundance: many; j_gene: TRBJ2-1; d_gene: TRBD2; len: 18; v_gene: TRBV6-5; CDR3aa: CASIQHYNLAGVYNEQFF; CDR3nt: TGTGCCAGCATTCAACATTACAACCTAGCGGGAGTCTACAATGAGCAGTTCTTC
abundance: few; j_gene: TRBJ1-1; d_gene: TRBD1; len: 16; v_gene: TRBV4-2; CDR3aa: CASSQTTTGVSTEAFF; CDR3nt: TGTGCCAGCAGCCAAACGACGACAGGGGTTTCCACTGAAGCTTTCTTT
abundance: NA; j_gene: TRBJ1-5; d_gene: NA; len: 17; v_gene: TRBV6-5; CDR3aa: CASSYRFRGASNQPQHF; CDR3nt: TGTGCCAGCAGTTACCGCTTTCGGGGGGCGAGCAATCAGCCCCAGCATTTT
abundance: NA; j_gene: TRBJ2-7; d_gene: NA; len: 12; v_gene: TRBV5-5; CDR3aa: CASSPPDYEQYF; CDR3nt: TGTGCCAGCAGCCCTCCAGACTACGAGCAGTACTTC
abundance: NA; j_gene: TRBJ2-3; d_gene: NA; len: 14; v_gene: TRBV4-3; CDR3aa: CASSQDYSTDTQYF; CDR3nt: TGCGCCAGCAGCCAAGATTACAGTACAGATACGCAGTATTTT
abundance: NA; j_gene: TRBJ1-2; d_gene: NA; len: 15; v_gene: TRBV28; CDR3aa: CASSPLGRANYGYTF; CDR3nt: TGTGCCAGCAGTCCCCTGGGAAGGGCCAACTATGGCTACACCTTC
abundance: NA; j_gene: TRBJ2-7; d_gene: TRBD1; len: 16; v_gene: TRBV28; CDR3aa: CASSLWPRQGSYEQYF; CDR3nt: TGTGCCAGCAGTTTATGGCCGCGACAGGGGTCCTACGAGCAGTACTTC
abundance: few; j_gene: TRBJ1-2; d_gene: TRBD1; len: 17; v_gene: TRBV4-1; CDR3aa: CASSQDPKTGRNYGYTF; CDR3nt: TGCGCCAGCAGCCAAGATCCTAAGACAGGGAGAAACTATGGCTACACCTTC
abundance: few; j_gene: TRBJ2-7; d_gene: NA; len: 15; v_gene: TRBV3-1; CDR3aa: CASSQVTGEPYEQYF; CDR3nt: TGTGCCAGCAGCCAAGTAACGGGAGAGCCCTACGAGCAGTACTTC
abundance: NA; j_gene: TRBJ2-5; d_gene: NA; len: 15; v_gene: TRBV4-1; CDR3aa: CASSQEGGGLLTQYF; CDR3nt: TGCGCCAGCAGCCAAGAAGGAGGGGGGCTTTTGACCCAGTACTTC
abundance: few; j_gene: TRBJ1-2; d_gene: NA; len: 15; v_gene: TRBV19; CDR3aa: CASSIDLRTVPRILF; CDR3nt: TGTGCCAGTAGTATAGATCTCCGAACGGTTCCGCGGATACTCTTC
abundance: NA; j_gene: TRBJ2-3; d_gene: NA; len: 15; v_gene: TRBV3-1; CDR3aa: CASSQGSGSTDTQYF; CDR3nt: TGTGCCAGCAGCCAAGGGAGCGGGAGCACAGATACGCAGTATTTT
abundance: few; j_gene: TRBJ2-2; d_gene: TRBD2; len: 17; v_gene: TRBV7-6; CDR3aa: CASSLRAIAGFHGELFF; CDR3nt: TGTGCCAGCAGCTTAAGAGCGATAGCGGGGTTTCACGGGGAGCTGTTTTTT
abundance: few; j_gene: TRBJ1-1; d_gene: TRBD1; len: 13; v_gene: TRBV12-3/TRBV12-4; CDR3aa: CASSPRQQGSAFF; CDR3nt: TGTGCCAGCAGCCCTAGACAACAGGGGTCGGCTTTCTTT
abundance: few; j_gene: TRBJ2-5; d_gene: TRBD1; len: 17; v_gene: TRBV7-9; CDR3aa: CASSQTAGTGDWETQYF; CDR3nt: TGTGCCAGCAGCCAAACGGCCGGGACAGGAGATTGGGAGACCCAGTACTTC
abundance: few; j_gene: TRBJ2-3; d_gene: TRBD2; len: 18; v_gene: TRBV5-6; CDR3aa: CASSLASGRALSTDTQYF; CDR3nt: TGTGCCAGCAGCTTGGCTAGCGGGAGGGCTTTGAGCACAGATACGCAGTATTTT
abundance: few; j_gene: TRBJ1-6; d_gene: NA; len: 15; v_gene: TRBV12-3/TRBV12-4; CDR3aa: CASAKSYNYNSPLHF; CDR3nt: TGTGCCAGCGCCAAATCATACAACTATAATTCACCCCTCCACTTT
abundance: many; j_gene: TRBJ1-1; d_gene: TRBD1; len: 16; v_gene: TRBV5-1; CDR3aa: CASSLPAGQGSTEAFF; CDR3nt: TGCGCCAGCAGCTTGCCGGCGGGACAGGGGTCCACTGAAGCTTTCTTT
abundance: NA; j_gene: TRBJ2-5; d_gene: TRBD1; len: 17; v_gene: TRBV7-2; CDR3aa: CASSRDTGVAPMETQYF; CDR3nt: TGTGCCAGCAGCAGAGATACAGGGGTAGCGCCTATGGAGACCCAGTACTTC
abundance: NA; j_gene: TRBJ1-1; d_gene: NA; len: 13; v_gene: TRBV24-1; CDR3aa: CAKRTGNDTEAFF; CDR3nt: TGTGCCAAGCGAACAGGGAACGACACTGAAGCTTTCTTT